The 2 T cell receptor beta chains in this list originate from one sample, sequenced in a study of T cell responses to AZD1222 COVID-19 vaccine. Assay: immunoSEQ multiplex PCR; the TCRdb copy retains only in-frame clones and omits some. This table has 110,000 to 150,000 clones, about 93% appearing once. The source material was peripheral blood, sampled on day 0 of AZD1222 vaccination. These receptors came from an adult in good health.

The V call is TRBV3-1 (or the pseudogene TRBV3-2), the J call TRBJ2-3; D not resolved. Looked up from germline, CDR1 is LGHDT and CDR2 is YNNKEL (reference sequence). The ends were cut back, 4 bases at V and 0 bases at J, with 8 bases in the middle. The CDR3 has 14 amino acids. The CDR3 sequence: CASSRTRSTDTQYF. The CDR3 nucleotides read TGTGCCAGCAGCCGAACCAGGAGCACAGATACGCAGTATTTT.

The count of this clone is one. This rearrangement joins TRBV6-5 to TRBJ1-1; TRBD1 is a possible D gene (5 bases). The germline V gene has CDR1 MNHEY and CDR2 SVGAGI. The V and J ends lost 5 bases and 7 bases respectively, with 11 bases between them. The CDR3 runs to 12 residues. The CDR3 DNA reads as TGTGCCAGCAGTCCCGGGACGCGTGAAGCTTTCTTT. It yields the protein CASSPGTREAFF.